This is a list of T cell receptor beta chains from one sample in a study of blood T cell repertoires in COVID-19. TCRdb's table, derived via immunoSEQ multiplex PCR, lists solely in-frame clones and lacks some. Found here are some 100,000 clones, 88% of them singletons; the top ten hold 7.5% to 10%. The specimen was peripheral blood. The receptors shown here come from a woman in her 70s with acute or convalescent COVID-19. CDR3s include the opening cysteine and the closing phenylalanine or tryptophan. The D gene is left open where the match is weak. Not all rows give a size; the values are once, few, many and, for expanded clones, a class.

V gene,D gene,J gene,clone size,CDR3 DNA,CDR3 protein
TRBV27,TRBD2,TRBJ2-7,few,TGTGCCAGCGCGCCGGGACTAGCGTTCTACGAGCAGTACTTC,CASAPGLAFYEQYF
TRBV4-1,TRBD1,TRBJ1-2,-,TGCGCCAGCAGCCAAGGGGGACAGGGAACCTATGGCTACACCTTC,CASSQGGQGTYGYTF
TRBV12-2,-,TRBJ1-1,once,TGTGCAAGTCGCTTAGTAGGCAGTACAGGGCGACATATGAACACTGAAGCTTTCTTT,CASRLVGSTGRHMNTEAFF
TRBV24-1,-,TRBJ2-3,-,TGTGCCACCCAACGACTGGATACGCAGTATTTT,CATQRLDTQYF
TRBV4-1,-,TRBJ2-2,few,TGCGCCAGCAGCCATGTTGGACAAGTCCGCACCGGGGAGCTGTTTTTT,CASSHVGQVRTGELFF
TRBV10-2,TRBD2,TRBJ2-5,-,TGCGCCAGCCGACGAGTAGCGGGAGGGCCTGGAGAGACCCAGTACTTC,CASRRVAGGPGETQYF
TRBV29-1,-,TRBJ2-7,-,TGCAGCGTTAAACAGGGTGCCAACGAGCAGTACTTC,CSVKQGANEQYF
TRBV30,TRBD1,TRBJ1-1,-,TGTGCCCGGATAGGACAGGGGGTCACTGAAGCTTTCTTT,CARIGQGVTEAFF
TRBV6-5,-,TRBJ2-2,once,TGTGCCAGCAAGAACTCCGTTCCCACCGGGGAGCTGTTTTTT,CASKNSVPTGELFF
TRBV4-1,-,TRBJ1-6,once,TGCGCCAGCAGCCAAGAGCGAAATTCACCCCTCCACTTT,CASSQERNSPLHF
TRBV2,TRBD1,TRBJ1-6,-,TGTGCCAGCAGTACGACAGGGGTTGGGAATTCACCCCTCCACTTT,CASSTTGVGNSPLHF
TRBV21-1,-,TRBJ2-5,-,TGTGCCAGCAGCAAAGTAGGCGGTTACCAAGAGACCCAGTACTTC,CASSKVGGYQETQYF
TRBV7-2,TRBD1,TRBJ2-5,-,TGTGCCAGCAGCTTCACAGGGGGCAGGAACCAAGAGACCCAGTACTTC,CASSFTGGRNQETQYF
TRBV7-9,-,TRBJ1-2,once,TGTGCCAGCAGCTACCAGGAACAATATGGCTACACCTTC,CASSYQEQYGYTF
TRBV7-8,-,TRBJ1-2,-,TGTGCCAGCAGCTTAGTACAGTCAATAATGGACTACACCTTC,CASSLVQSIMDYTF
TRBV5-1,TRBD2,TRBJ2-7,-,TGCGCCAGCAGCTCACCGGGACTAGCCTACGAGCAGTACTTC,CASSSPGLAYEQYF
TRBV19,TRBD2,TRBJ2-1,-,TGTGCCAGTAGTATAAGGACTAGCGGAACCTACAATGAGCAGTTCTTC,CASSIRTSGTYNEQFF
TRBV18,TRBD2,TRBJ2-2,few,TGTGCCAGCTCACCACCGATGCCGGGGGGATACACCGGGGAGCTGTTTTTT,CASSPPMPGGYTGELFF
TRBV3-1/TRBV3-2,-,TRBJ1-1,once,TGTGCCAGCAGCCCCTCTGGGCCTAACACTGAAGCTTTCTTT,CASSPSGPNTEAFF
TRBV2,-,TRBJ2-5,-,TGTGCCAGCACATATTCGGGTTACCAAGAGACCCAGTACTTC,CASTYSGYQETQYF
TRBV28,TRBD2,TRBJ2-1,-,TGTGCCAGCAACCCTAGCGGCTCCTACAATGAGCAGTTCTTC,CASNPSGSYNEQFF
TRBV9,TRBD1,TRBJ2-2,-,TGTGCCAGCAGCGTTGGTGGGACAGGGGGAGCCGGGGAGCTGTTTTTT,CASSVGGTGGAGELFF
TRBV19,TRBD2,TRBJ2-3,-,TGTGCCAGTAGTCCAACCGGGACTAGTCTTGATACGCAGTATTTT,CASSPTGTSLDTQYF
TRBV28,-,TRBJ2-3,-,TGTGCCAGCAGTCCCCGGAGTACGCAGTATTTT,CASSPRSTQYF
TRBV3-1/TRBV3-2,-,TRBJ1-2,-,TGTGCCAGCAGCCAAGACGGCGAACAGAGAAACTATGGCTACACCTTC,CASSQDGEQRNYGYTF
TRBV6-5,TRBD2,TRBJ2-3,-,TGTGCCAGCAGTTCAGGTAGCGGGGCAGATACGCAGTATTTT,CASSSGSGADTQYF
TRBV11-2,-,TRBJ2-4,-,TGTGCCAGCAGCCCCCCCCCGGGAAAAAACATTCAGTACTTC,CASSPPPGKNIQYF
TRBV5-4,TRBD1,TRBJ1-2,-,TGTGCCAGCAGCCCCAATGGACAGGCCGCTAACTATGGCTACACCTTC,CASSPNGQAANYGYTF
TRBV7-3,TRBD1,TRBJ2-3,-,TGTGCCAGCAGCCAGACAGGGAGCACAGATACGCAGTATTTT,CASSQTGSTDTQYF
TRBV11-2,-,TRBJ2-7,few,TGTGCCAGCACCCCAACGCTGGCGGCGAGGGAGCAGTACTTC,CASTPTLAAREQYF
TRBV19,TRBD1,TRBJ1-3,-,TGTGCCAGTAGTATTCAGGGGGCGAAATCCTTGCGAAACACCATATATTTT,CASSIQGAKSLRNTIYF
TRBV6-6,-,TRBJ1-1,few,TGTGCCAGCAGAAACGAGGAATTCACTGAAGCTTTCTTT,CASRNEEFTEAFF
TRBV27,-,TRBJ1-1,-,TGTGCCAGCAGTTTGGAAAGGGGAATCACTGAAGCTTTCTTT,CASSLERGITEAFF
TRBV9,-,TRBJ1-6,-,TGTGCCAGCAGCCCTTACCTAGGAGGGAATTCACCCCTCCACTTT,CASSPYLGGNSPLHF
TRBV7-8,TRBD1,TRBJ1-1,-,TGTGCCAGCAGCACCCCTGACAGGGGAGGTACTGAAGCTTTCTTT,CASSTPDRGGTEAFF